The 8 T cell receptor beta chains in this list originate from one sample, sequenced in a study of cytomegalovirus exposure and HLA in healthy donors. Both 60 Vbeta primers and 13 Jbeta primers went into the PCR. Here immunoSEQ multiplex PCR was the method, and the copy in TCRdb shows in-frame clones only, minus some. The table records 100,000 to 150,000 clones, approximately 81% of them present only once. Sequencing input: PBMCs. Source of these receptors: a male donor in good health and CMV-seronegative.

CDR3 residues: CASSTPPTDTQYF. The CDR3 DNA sequence: TGTGCCAGCAGCACTCCTCCCACAGATACGCAGTATTTT. This sequence joins TRBV5-4 and TRBJ2-3; D is unresolved. This CDR3 has 13 residues. Per germline, CDR1 SGHNT and CDR2 YYREEE (reference sequence). V was pared by 4 bases and J by 2 bases, with 8 bases between.

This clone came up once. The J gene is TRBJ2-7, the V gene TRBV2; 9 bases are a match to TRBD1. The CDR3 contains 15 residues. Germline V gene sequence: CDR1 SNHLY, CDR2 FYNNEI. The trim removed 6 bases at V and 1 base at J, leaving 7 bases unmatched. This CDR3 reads CASSGGTGLSYEQYF. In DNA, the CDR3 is TGTGCCAGCAGCGGTGGGACAGGGCTATCCTACGAGCAGTACTTC.

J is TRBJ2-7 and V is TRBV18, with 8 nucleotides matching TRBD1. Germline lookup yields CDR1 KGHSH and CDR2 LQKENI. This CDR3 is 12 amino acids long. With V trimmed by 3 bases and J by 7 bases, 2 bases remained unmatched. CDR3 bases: TGTGCCAGCTCACCCGACAGGGGTGAGCAGTACTTC. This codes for CASSPDRGEQYF.

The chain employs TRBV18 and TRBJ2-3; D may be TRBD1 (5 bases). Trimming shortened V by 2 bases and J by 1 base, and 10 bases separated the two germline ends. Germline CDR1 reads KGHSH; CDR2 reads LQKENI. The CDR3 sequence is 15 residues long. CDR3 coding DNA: TGTGCCAGCTCACCAAGGAAACAGGGCACAGATACGCAGTATTTT. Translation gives CASSPRKQGTDTQYF. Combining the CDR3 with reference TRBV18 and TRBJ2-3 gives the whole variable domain NAGVMQNPRHLVRRRGQEARLRCSPMKGHSHVYWYRQLPEEGLKFMVYLQKENIIDESGMPKERFSAEFPKEGPSILRIQQVVRGDSAAYFCASSPRKQGTDTQYFGPGTRLTVL.

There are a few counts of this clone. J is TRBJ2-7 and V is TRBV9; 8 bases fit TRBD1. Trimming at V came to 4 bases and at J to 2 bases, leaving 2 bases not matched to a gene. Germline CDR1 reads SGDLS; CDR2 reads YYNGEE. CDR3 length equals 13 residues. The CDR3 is CASSPGQAYEQYF. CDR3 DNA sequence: TGTGCCAGCAGCCCGGGACAGGCCTACGAGCAGTACTTC.

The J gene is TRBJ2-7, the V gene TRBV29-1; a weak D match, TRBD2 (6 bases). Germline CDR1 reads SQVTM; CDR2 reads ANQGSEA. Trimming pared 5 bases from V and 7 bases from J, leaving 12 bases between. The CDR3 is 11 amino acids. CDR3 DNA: TGCAGCGTTTCTCATGCGGGGGAGCAGTACTTC. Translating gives CSVSHAGEQYF.

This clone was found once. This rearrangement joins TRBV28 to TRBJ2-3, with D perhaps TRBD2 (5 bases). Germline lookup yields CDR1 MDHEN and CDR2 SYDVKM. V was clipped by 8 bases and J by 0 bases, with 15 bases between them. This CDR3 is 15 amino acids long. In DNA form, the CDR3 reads TGTGCCAGCGAATACCGGGATACTAGCACAGATACGCAGTATTTT. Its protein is CASEYRDTSTDTQYF.

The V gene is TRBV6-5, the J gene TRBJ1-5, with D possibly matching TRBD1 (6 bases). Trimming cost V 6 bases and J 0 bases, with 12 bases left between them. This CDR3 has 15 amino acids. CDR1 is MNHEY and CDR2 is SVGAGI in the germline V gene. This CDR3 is CASSLDSFSNQPQHF. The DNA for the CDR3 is TGTGCCAGCAGCCTGGACAGCTTTAGCAATCAGCCCCAGCATTTT.